Below are 8 T cell receptor beta chains sequenced from a single sample in a study of shared clonotypes between healthy human individuals. In the naive CD8 group, cells lacked CD45RO and were positively selected for CCR7, so terminally differentiated effector memory CD45RA+ cells were left out. TCRdb's copy holds only in-frame clones and misses some; the assay was immunoSEQ multiplex PCR. Of 2 million or so clones listed, just under 95% were seen once; the top ten hold roughly 1%. The sequenced sample consisted of naive CD8+ T cells sorted from blood. All receptors come from a man in his late teens or twenties in good health.

V is TRBV11-2 and J is TRBJ1-5; D remains ambiguous. Germline values: CDR1 SGHAT, CDR2 FQNNGV. CDR3 length: 12 residues. V was shortened by 4 bases and J by 7 bases, with 8 bases between the two germline ends. The chain's CDR3 is CASSSGIQPQHF. Here the CDR3 DNA reads TGTGCCAGCAGCTCGGGTATACAGCCCCAGCATTTT.

V gene TRBV29-1 combines with J gene TRBJ1-4; no reliable D call. The V and J ends lost 0 bases and 0 bases respectively, with 14 bases between them. Germline V gives CDR1 SQVTM, CDR2 ANQGSEA. The CDR3 runs to 17 residues. CDR3: CSVEDPRSETTNEKLFF. The CDR3 DNA reads as TGCAGCGTTGAAGACCCCAGATCAGAAACAACTAATGAAAAACTGTTTTTT.

The V call is TRBV1, the J call TRBJ2-3; TRBD2 is the table's D call and was not checked against the DNA. TRBV1 is a pseudogene segment. There are 17 residues in the CDR3. As DNA, the CDR3 is TGCACCAGCAGCCAAGAAAAAGCTAGCGGGGGGGCAGATACGCAGTATTTT. Translated: CTSSQEKASGGADTQYF.

This sequence joins TRBV6-5 and TRBJ1-2; no firm D call. Looked up from germline, CDR1 is MNHEY and CDR2 is SVGAGI. V lost 0 bases and J lost 2, with 7 bases in between. The CDR3 runs to 14 residues. This chain's CDR3 is CASSYSTSNYGYTF. For the CDR3, the DNA is TGTGCCAGCAGTTACTCGACCAGCAACTATGGCTACACCTTC.

With respect to this clone: The sample has other DNA sequences that encode this CDR3 too. The J gene is TRBJ1-5, the V gene TRBV4-1; no clear D gene. V was cut by 1 base and J by 3 bases, with 7 bases left in between. The germline V gene has CDR1 MGHRA and CDR2 YSYEKL. CDR3 length: 14 residues. In DNA, the CDR3 is TGCGCCAGCAGCCAAGGCGGCTCCAATCAGCCCCAGCATTTT. Amino acids: CASSQGGSNQPQHF.

On this clone: The same CDR3 is also encoded by other DNA sequences in this sample. The chain combines TRBV27 with TRBJ2-7; the match to TRBD2 covers 7 bases. This CDR3 comprises 13 residues. Germline loops: CDR1 MNHEY, CDR2 SMNVEV (reference sequence). The J segment lost 2 bases and the V segment lost 3 bases, leaving 1 base of the junction unmatched. As DNA, the CDR3 is TGTGCCAGCAGTTTGCGGGGGACCTACGAGCAGTACTTC. Its translation: CASSLRGTYEQYF.

Notes on this clone: The identical CDR3 is also encoded by other nucleotide sequences in the sample. The V gene is TRBV25-1, the J gene TRBJ1-5, with D uncertain. Germline V gives CDR1 MGHDK, CDR2 SYGVNS. The CDR3 runs 15 residues. The V end lost 3 bases, the J end lost 6 bases, and 15 bases lay between the germline ends. The CDR3 DNA is TGTGCCAGCAGTGAGGGTGGGCAGGACGGTCAGCCCCAGCATTTT. Translated, it gives CASSEGGQDGQPQHF.

The rearrangement links TRBV2 to TRBJ1-2; 7 nucleotides agree with TRBD1. The CDR3 is 15 amino acids. Germline V gene sequence: CDR1 SNHLY, CDR2 FYNNEI. V lost 7 bases and J lost 8; bases outside the gene matches: 16. The CDR3 protein is CASTPGGGGVFGYTF. Written as DNA, the CDR3 is TGTGCCAGCACCCCGGGGGGAGGGGGCGTCTTCGGCTACACCTTC.